The source of this T cell receptor (beta chain) is a study of blood T cell repertoires in COVID-19. Germline CDR1 and CDR2: ENHRY and SYGVKD. The CDR3 has 15 residues. Trimming removed 2 bases from V and 5 bases from J, with 12 bases in between. In the source study's methods: Reference gene primer amplification in the assay estimated nucleated cell counts. Only in-frame clones appear in the TCRdb table, and some are missing; sequencing was by immunoSEQ multiplex PCR. V, J and clone size are taken as reported in that table, and D and trimming were inferred from the DNA itself. The sample shows tens of thousands of clones, about 83% of them seen only once.

Sequencing was done on a sample of peripheral blood. The V gene is TRBV10-3, the J gene TRBJ2-2; D unclear. This receptor was identified in a human donor in a cohort sampled during active COVID-19. The CDR3, as DNA: TGTGCCATCAGTGAGAGTGGTACCGGGACCGGGGAGCTGTTTTTT. This codes for CAISESGTGTGELFF.